This TCR beta chain comes out of a study of blood T cell repertoires in COVID-19. This CDR3 spans 16 amino acids. Germline values: CDR1 SGHTA, CDR2 FQGTGA. The V gene end was trimmed by 5 bases and the J gene end by 8 bases; junction bases not matched to a gene: 7. The protocol was immunoSEQ multiplex PCR, while the TCRdb copy is restricted to in-frame clones and leaves out a portion. The sample records roughly 190,000 clones, more than 75% being singletons. This clone has more than one count but fewer than ten. The V and J genes are TRBV7-3 and TRBJ2-1, with 15 bases lining up with TRBD2. The clonotype was recovered from a woman between 55 and 75 years old with COVID-19, enrolled during active disease. Input material: peripheral blood. Written as DNA, the CDR3 is TGTGCCAGCAGCCACCGGACTAGCGGGAGGGCAGATGAGCAGTTCTTC. It specifies CASSHRTSGRADEQFF.